Detailed here is one TCR beta chain. Its antigen is unknown. The sample comes from a study of blood T cells in healthy people across ages. About the research overall: Capture via template switching afforded approximately one barcoded beta molecule per two T cells. Study findings and constraints: Percentage of naive T cells showed a strong correlation with TCR beta diversity. Long-lived and aged donors differed, with more naive CD4+ cells and higher diversity in the long-lived.

Combining a sample-barcoded 5' primer with a J-beta primer mix, a second PCR ran for about 7 to 11 cycles. Each CDR3 protein is one row after TCRdb ran MiXCR on the 5' RACE reads. The sample lists 910,000 or so distinct CDR3 sequences; 51% were seen once. This receptor was taken from a woman aged 55-69 years in good health. Sequencing was performed on blood.

The CDR3 region is CASSLDGYGGEQYF. In nucleotides, the CDR3 is TGCGCCAGCAGCTTGGACGGATACGGGGGCGAGCAGTACTTC. V usage is TRBV5-1 and J usage is TRBJ2-5; perhaps TRBD2 as D (6 bases). The J call may be mistaken, given a closer DNA end match to TRBJ2-7. Germline CDR1 and CDR2: SGHRS and YFSETQ. There are 14 residues in the CDR3.